The clone carrying this T cell receptor beta chain was seen a few times. What it recognizes is unknown. Germline V gives CDR1 MNHEY, CDR2 SMNVEV (reference sequence). V was pared by 2 bases and J by 7 bases, with 9 bases between. The CDR3 contains 14 residues. These data are taken from a study of human T cells and chemical hapten exposure. Study-level findings and limits: Once DPC sensitization occurred, TCRs above 1 in 1000 frequency showed no change.

Each cDNA molecule in the library carried unique molecular identifiers. TCRdb used MiXCR to reprocess the RACE reads, holding one entry per CDR3 protein. Of roughly 75,000 distinct CDR3 sequences listed, 8.6% are singletons. The time point was: healthy volunteer bleed at 6 weeks. Blood, whole and unfractionated, served as the source for total RNA extraction. The sequenced sample was whole blood. The chain has TRBV27 and TRBJ1-6; D is undetermined. The receptor was isolated from a female donor in good health. Some clones in this sample may be carry-over from other donors' samples. CDR3 loop: CASSLAVLNSPLHF. The CDR3 nucleotides are TGTGCCAGCAGTTTAGCGGTCCTCAATTCACCCCTCCACTTT.